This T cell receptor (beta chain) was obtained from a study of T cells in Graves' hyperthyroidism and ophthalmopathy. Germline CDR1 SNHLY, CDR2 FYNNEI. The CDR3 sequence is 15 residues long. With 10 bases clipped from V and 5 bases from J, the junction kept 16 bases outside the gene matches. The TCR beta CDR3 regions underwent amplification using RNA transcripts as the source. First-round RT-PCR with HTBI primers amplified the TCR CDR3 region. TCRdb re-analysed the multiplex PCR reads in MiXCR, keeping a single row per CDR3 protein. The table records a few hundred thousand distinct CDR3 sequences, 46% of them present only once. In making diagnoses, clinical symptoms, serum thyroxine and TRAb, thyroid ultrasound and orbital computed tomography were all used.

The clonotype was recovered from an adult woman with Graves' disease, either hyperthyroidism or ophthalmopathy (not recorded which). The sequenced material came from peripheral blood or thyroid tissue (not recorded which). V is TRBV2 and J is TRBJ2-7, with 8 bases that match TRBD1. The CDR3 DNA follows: TGTGCCAACTCAAGGCCGATGGACAGGGTCGACGAGCAGTACTTC. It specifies CANSRPMDRVDEQYF.